Each of the 18 T cell receptor beta chains below was sequenced from the same sample in a study of beta chain features in type 1 diabetes. Expressed TCRB transcripts were sequenced, since all the RNA that had been isolated was reverse transcribed. Using immunoSEQ multiplex PCR, the repertoire was profiled, and TCRdb retains in-frame clones only, with some absent. Of fewer than 350,000 clones listed, approximately 8.1% were seen once; the top ten hold 1%. Sequencing input: central memory CD4+ T cells from blood. Receptor source: a woman aged 18-30 years in good health.

This clone was observed many times. The chain uses TRBV19 and TRBJ2-2, with 10 bases aligning to TRBD2. V was pared by 7 bases and J by 4 bases, with 6 bases of the junction left unmatched. This CDR3 has 15 residues. The germline V gene has CDR1 LNHDA and CDR2 SQIVND (reference sequence). CDR3 nucleotide sequence: TGTGCCAGTATCCTTAGCGGGGGGTTCACCGGGGAGCTGTTTTTT. This sequence encodes CASILSGGFTGELFF.

This clone was recorded a few times. Written as DNA, the CDR3 is TGTGCCAGCAGCTTAAAGAACGGGGGGGCCGTTGGTGAGCAGTTCTTC. Translation gives CASSLKNGGAVGEQFF. The chain combines TRBV7-2 with TRBJ2-1; TRBD2 matches at 8 bases. V gave up 2 bases and J gave up 9 bases; unmatched junction bases: 12. Germline V gene lookup returns CDR1 SGHTA and CDR2 FQGNSA. The CDR3 extends over 16 amino acids.

The chain links TRBV6-1 to TRBJ2-7; D possibly corresponds to TRBD2 (6 bases). The CDR3 spans 14 residues. V lost 5 bases and J 0 bases, leaving 11 bases between the germline ends. The germline gives CDR1 MNHNS, CDR2 SASEGT. The DNA of the CDR3 is TGTGCCAGCAGTAGGGACGGGAGCTCCTACGAGCAGTACGTC. Translation: CASSRDGSSYEQYV.

This clone showed up just a few times. V usage is TRBV7-8 and J usage is TRBJ2-7, with 8 nucleotides matching TRBD1. V dropped 5 bases and J dropped 4; count of bases not matched to a gene: 7. The CDR3 sequence is 14 residues long. Germline V gene data show CDR1 as SGHVS and CDR2 as FQNEAQ. CDR3 region: CASSPRDRQYEQYF. DNA for the CDR3: TGTGCCAGCAGCCCCCGGGACAGGCAATACGAGCAGTACTTC.

This clone was observed many times. This rearrangement joins TRBV9 to TRBJ1-4; D uncertain. The germline V and J ends were trimmed by 4 bases and 3 bases, with 13 bases remaining between them. Germline V gene sequence: CDR1 SGDLS, CDR2 YYNGEE. The CDR3 sequence is 15 residues long. The CDR3 DNA sequence: TGTGCCAGCAGCCGGAACGTAGGTGCTAATGAAAAACTGTTTTTT. It translates to CASSRNVGANEKLFF. The variable domain in full, completed from reference TRBV9 and TRBJ1-4, reads DSGVTQTPKHLITATGQRVTLRCSPRSGDLSVYWYQQSLDQGLQFLIQYYNGEERAKGNILERFSAQQFPDLHSELNLSSLELGDSALYFCASSRNVGANEKLFFGSGTQLSVL.

Only a few counts were recorded for this clone. The V gene is TRBV15, the J gene TRBJ2-3; 14 nucleotides agree with TRBD2. With V trimmed by 1 base and J by 3 bases, 9 bases remained unmatched. CDR1 and CDR2 (germline): LNHNV, YYDKDF (reference sequence). This CDR3 has 19 amino acids. CDR3 DNA: TGTGCCACCAGCAGAGGAGTGACTAGCGGGGGGGCCGGTACAGATACGCAGTATTTT. Translation: CATSRGVTSGGAGTDTQYF.

The chain combines TRBV7-2 with TRBJ2-7; 10 nucleotides match TRBD2. In germline, CDR1 is SGHTA, CDR2 FQGNSA. Trimming at V came to 5 bases and at J to 3 bases, leaving 4 bases not matched to a gene. The CDR3 consists of 14 residues. The CDR3 DNA sequence: TGTGCCAGCAGCGAGCGGGGGGGAAACTACGAGCAGTACTTC. This encodes CASSERGGNYEQYF.

This chain connects TRBV15 to TRBJ2-5, with TRBD1 as a possible D gene (6 bases). This CDR3 comprises 16 residues. The V gene lost 5 bases and the J gene lost 4 bases, with 20 bases spanning the gap. CDR1 and CDR2 (germline): LNHNV, YYDKDF (reference sequence). CDR3 in amino acids: CATSANPTGRGETQYF. In nucleotides, the CDR3 is TGTGCCACCAGCGCCAATCCCACAGGGCGCGGAGAGACCCAGTACTTC.

At least ten counts were recorded for this clone. The chain links TRBV27 to TRBJ2-2; 8 bases agree with TRBD2. The germline CDR1 and CDR2 sequences are MNHEY and SMNVEV (reference sequence). The junction had 6 bases not matched to a gene; V was cut back by 3 bases and J by 6 bases. The CDR3 extends over 15 amino acids. CDR3 residues: CASSFSGRVPGELFF. The CDR3 DNA reads as TGTGCCAGCAGTTTCAGCGGGAGAGTCCCCGGGGAGCTGTTTTTT.

The table lists this clone with a few counts. The chain uses TRBV7-9 and TRBJ1-2, with D uncertain. There are 12 residues in the CDR3. Trimming shortened V by 2 bases and J by 5 bases, and 6 bases separated the two germline ends. The germline V gene encodes CDR1 SEHNR and CDR2 FQNEAQ (reference sequence). The CDR3, as DNA: TGTGCCAGCAGCTTAACGGGGTATGGCTACACCTTC. Translating gives CASSLTGYGYTF.

This clone appeared a few times. Compared with germline, one end of the junction differs, possibly owing to a read error. The gene calls are TRBV5-4 and TRBJ1-6; D is undetermined. The length of the CDR3 is 14 residues. Germline V gene data show CDR1 as SGHNT and CDR2 as YYREEE (reference sequence). The chain's CDR3 is CASSQDVHNSPLHF. In nucleotides, the CDR3 is TGCGCCAGCAGCCAAGATGTACATAATTCACCCCTCCACTTT.

The V call is TRBV5-1, the J call TRBJ2-7, with D maybe TRBD2 (5 bases). Trimming left V 4 bases short and J 2 bases short, with 19 bases between. Germline V gene sequence: CDR1 SGHRS, CDR2 YFSETQ. The CDR3 has 16 amino acids. CDR3 bases: TGCGCCAGCAGCCCAGAACCTCGGGGTACGGCCTACGAGCAGTACGTC. Encoded protein: CASSPEPRGTAYEQYV.

The V call is TRBV6-6, the J call TRBJ1-3; D not certain. The V end lost 10 bases, the J end lost 2 bases, and 9 bases lay between the germline ends. CDR1 and CDR2 (germline): MNHNY, SVGAGI (reference sequence). This CDR3 contains 12 residues. This CDR3 is CATREAGNTIYF. In DNA, the CDR3 is TGTGCCACCCGGGAGGCTGGAAACACCATATATTTT.

CDR3 nucleotide sequence: TGTGCCAGCTCACCAGTGGGGGGGACCACAGATACGCAGTATTTT. Its translation is CASSPVGGTTDTQYF. The V gene is TRBV18, the J gene TRBJ2-3; 7 bases are a match to TRBD2. V was pared by 2 bases and J by 2 bases, with 4 bases of the junction left unmatched. CDR3 length: 15 amino acids. Germline CDR1 reads KGHSH; CDR2 reads LQKENI.

V usage is TRBV10-3 and J usage is TRBJ1-3; no clear D gene. The germline CDR1 and CDR2 sequences are ENHRY and SYGVKD. CDR3 length: 11 amino acids. V was pared by 6 bases and J by 4 bases, with 4 bases between. The CDR3 nucleotides read TGTGCCATCAGGGCAGGAAACACCATATATTTT. Translating it yields CAIRAGNTIYF.

The chain couples TRBV11-3 to TRBJ2-1, with unresolved D. V was shortened by 5 bases and J by 2 bases, with 13 bases between the two germline ends. CDR3 size: 15 residues. Germline CDR1 reads SGHNT; CDR2 reads YENEEA. This CDR3 reads CASSPLRLTYNEQFF. The CDR3 DNA sequence: TGTGCCAGCAGCCCGTTACGGCTAACCTACAATGAGCAGTTCTTC. The variable domain in full, completed from reference TRBV11-3 and TRBJ2-1, reads EAGVVQSPRYKIIEKKQPVAFWCNPISGHNTLYWYLQNLGQGPELLIRYENEEAVDDSQLPKDRFSAERLKGVDSTLKIQPAELGDSAVYLCASSPLRLTYNEQFFGPGTRLTVL.

CDR3 nucleotide sequence: TGTGCCAGCAGCTTAGGGACAGGGCAGCACGAGCAGTACGTC. As protein: CASSLGTGQHEQYV. The J gene is TRBJ2-7, the V gene TRBV9, with 9 bases identical to TRBD1. J gave up 5 bases and V 4 bases, and 7 bases lay outside the gene matches. The CDR3 extends over 14 amino acids. The germline gives CDR1 SGDLS, CDR2 YYNGEE.

J is TRBJ2-5 and V is TRBV9, with D possibly TRBD1 on 5 matching bases. The germline CDR1 and CDR2 sequences are SGDLS and YYNGEE. Trimming cost V 2 bases and J 5 bases, with 16 bases left between them. This CDR3 has 15 amino acids. The CDR3 loop reads CASSVQGSGAETQYF. The CDR3 DNA reads TGTGCCAGCAGCGTCCAGGGTAGTGGGGCCGAGACCCAGTACTTC.